The TCR beta chain described here comes from a study of blood T cell repertoires in COVID-19. Whole-study context: Whether acute or convalescent, the COVID-19 samples came from the United States, Italy and Spain. The cDNA or gDNA used as material had been derived from T cells, B-cell-depleted T cells, or PBMCs.

In the authors' methods: The authors estimated nucleated cell counts from reference gene primer amplification. TCRdb's table, derived via immunoSEQ multiplex PCR, lists solely in-frame clones and lacks some. V and J calls and clone size are copied from that table; D and trimming were computed from the DNA. The table has about 190,000 clones, about 75% seen once. The CDR3 runs to 12 residues. CDR1 MNHEY and CDR2 SMNVEV come from the germline V gene (reference sequence). Trimming cost V 6 bases and J 5 bases, with 7 bases left between them. Sequenced input: peripheral blood. The clonotype was recovered from a woman in her 70s with acute or convalescent COVID-19. The chain joins TRBV27 to TRBJ1-4; no clear D gene. CDR3 coding DNA: TGTGCCAGCAGGCGGGGAAATGAAAAACTGTTTTTT. It is translated as CASRRGNEKLFF.